This TCR beta chain was sequenced in a study of vaccination and CD4 T cells after COVID-19. Treatment here: approximately 9-day PBMC culture with coronavirus spike peptide pools or control peptides (ViraFEST assay). ViraFEST relied on peptide pools to expand antigen-specific T cells; the TCRs were sequenced afterward. Notes on the study in general: Only after vaccination were a median approximately 88% of convalescents' reactive clones seen.

As for this clonotype: The antigen is undetermined.

Sequencing of DNA taken from cultured CD4+ T cells relied on the Oncomine TCR Beta short-read assay. Investigators obtained genomic DNA by extraction from cultured CD4+ T cells. TCRdb analysed the PCR reads with MiXCR anew, one entry per CDR3 protein. The data show roughly 16,000 distinct CDR3 sequences, with around 44% seen just once and 3% to 4% held by the top ten. Germline CDR1 reads MNHNS; CDR2 reads SASEGT. The length of the CDR3 is 17 residues. V shed 5 bases and J shed 4 bases, with 20 bases lying between them. The sequence derives from a human donor who had recovered from COVID-19. The sequenced sample consisted of CD4+ T cells from blood, cultured in vitro. The V gene is TRBV6-1, the J gene TRBJ1-4; no clear D. The CDR3 DNA is TGTGCCAGCAGTATAAGCCGGGCAAGACTGAATAATGAAAAACTGTTTTTT. It translates to CASSISRARLNNEKLFF.